The subject of this entry is one T cell receptor (beta chain). What it binds is not known. The source of the sample is a study of blood T cells in healthy people across ages. General study results and limits: Strong correlation existed between TCR beta diversity and naive T cell percentage. The CMV status of each donor remained undetermined, and this could have confounded shifts in expanded clonotypes.

Trimming removed 2 bases at V and 9 bases at J, with 14 bases between. The length of the CDR3 is 13 residues. The germline V gene encodes CDR1 DFQATT and CDR2 SNEGSKA (reference sequence). PCR was performed a second time for roughly 7 to 12 cycles using a sample-barcoded 5' primer and a J-beta primer mix. Each CDR3 protein gets one entry after TCRdb re-called the 5' RACE reads with MiXCR. The table shows over a million distinct CDR3 sequences, with around 40% occurring only once. The sample taken for sequencing was blood. The TCR originated in a young woman in good health. J is TRBJ2-1 and V is TRBV20-1; TRBD2 might be the D (6 bases). DNA of the CDR3: TGCAGTGCTAGAAACGACCTAGCGAGTGAGCAGTTCTTC. This codes for CSARNDLASEQFF.